The rows below give T cell receptor beta chains drawn from one sample of a study of CD8 T cells in ankylosing spondylitis. Each CDR3 protein is one row after TCRdb ran MiXCR on the 5' RACE reads. The sample includes about 400,000 distinct CDR3 sequences, approximately 20% of them seen just once. The sample taken for sequencing was blood, either unsorted or a sorted T cell fraction (not recorded which). The receptors come from a male donor with ankylosing spondylitis. Each CDR3 is given with its conserved first and last residue. Fields, in order: CDR3 length, V gene, J gene, CDR3 protein.

>15|TRBV5-1|TRBJ1-5
CASSLDGAGDQPQHF
>16|TRBV12-3/TRBV12-4|TRBJ1-1
CASSLNGFGTNTEAFF
>14|TRBV29-1|TRBJ2-5
CSVDGSGGGETQYF
>13|TRBV20-1|TRBJ1-2
CSARDRGGWGYTF
>13|TRBV29-1|TRBJ2-6
CSVAISGANVLTF
>13|TRBV15|TRBJ2-1
CATSMGTWGEQFF
>12|TRBV20-1|TRBJ2-7
CSARVPGAGQYF
>13|TRBV29-1|TRBJ1-1
CSFRLGGNTEAFF
>16|TRBV18|TRBJ2-5
CASSATGTKQRETQYF
>14|TRBV7-7|TRBJ2-5
CASSFPGQWETQYF
>16|TRBV9|TRBJ2-7
CASSDSRGPSSYEQYF